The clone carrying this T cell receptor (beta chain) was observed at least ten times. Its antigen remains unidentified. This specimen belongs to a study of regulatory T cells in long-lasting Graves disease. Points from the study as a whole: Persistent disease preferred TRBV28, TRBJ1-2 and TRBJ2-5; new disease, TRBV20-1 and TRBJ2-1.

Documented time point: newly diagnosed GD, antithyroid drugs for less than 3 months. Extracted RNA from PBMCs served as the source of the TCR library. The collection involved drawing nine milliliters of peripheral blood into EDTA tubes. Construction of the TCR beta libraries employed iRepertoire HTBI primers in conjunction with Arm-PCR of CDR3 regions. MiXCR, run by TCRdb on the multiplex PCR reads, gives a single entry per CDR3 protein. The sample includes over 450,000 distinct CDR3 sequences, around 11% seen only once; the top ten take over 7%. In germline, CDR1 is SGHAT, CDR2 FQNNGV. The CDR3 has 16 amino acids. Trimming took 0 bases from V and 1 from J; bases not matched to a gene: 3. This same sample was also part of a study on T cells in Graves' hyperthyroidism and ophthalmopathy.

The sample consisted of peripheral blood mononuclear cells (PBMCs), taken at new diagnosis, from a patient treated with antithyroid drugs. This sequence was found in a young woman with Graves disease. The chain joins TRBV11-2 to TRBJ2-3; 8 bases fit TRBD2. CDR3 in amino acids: CASSLEPAGGTDTQYF. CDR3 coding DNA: TGTGCCAGCAGCTTAGAGCCAGCGGGAGGCACAGATACGCAGTATTTT.